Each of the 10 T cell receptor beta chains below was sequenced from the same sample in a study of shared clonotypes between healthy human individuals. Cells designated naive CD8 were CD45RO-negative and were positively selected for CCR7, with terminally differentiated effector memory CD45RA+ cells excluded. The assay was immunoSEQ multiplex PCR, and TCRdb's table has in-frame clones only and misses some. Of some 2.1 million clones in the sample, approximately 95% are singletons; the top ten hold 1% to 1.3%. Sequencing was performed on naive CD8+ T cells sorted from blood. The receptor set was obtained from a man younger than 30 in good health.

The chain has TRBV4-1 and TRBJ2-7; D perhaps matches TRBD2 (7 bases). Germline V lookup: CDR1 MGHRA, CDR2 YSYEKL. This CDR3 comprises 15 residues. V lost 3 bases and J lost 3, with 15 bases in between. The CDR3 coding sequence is TGCGCCAGCAGCCACTTAGGCGGGGGCGACTACGAGCAGTACTTC. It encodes CASSHLGGGDYEQYF.

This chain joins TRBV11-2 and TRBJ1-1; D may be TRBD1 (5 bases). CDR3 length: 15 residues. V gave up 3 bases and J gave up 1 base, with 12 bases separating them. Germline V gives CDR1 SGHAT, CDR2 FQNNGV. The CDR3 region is CASSFSGTANTEAFF. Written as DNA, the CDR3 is TGTGCCAGCAGCTTTTCGGGGACCGCGAACACTGAAGCTTTCTTT.

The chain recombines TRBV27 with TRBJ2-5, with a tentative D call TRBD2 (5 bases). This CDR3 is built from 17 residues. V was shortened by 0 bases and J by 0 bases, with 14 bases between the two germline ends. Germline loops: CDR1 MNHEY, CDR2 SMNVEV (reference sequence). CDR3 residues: CASSLSVPILDQETQYF. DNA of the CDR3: TGTGCCAGCAGTTTATCCGTCCCGATACTAGACCAAGAGACCCAGTACTTC.

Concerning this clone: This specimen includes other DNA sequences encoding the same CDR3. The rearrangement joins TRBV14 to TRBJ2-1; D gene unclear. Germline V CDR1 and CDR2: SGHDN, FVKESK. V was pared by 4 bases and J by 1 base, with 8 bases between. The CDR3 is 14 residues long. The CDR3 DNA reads TGTGCCAGCAGCCCCTGGGGTTCCTACAATGAGCAGTTCTTC. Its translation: CASSPWGSYNEQFF. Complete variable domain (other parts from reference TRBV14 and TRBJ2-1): EAGVTQFPSHSVIEKGQTVTLRCDPISGHDNLYWYRRVMGKEIKFLLHFVKESKQDESGMPNNRFLAERTGGTYSTLKVQPAELEDSGVYFCASSPWGSYNEQFFGPGTRLTVL.

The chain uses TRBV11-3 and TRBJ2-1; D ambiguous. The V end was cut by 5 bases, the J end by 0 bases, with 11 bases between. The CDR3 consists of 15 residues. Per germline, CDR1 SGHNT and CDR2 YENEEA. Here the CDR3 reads CASSPEAVSYNEQFF. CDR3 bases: TGTGCCAGCAGCCCCGAGGCGGTCTCCTACAATGAGCAGTTCTTC.

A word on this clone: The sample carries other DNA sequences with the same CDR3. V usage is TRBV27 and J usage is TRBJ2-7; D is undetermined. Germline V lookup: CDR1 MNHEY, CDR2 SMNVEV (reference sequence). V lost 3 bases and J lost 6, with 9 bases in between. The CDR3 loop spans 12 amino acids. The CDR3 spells CASSFQGSEQYF. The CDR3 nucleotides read TGTGCCAGCAGTTTCCAAGGTTCCGAGCAGTACTTC.

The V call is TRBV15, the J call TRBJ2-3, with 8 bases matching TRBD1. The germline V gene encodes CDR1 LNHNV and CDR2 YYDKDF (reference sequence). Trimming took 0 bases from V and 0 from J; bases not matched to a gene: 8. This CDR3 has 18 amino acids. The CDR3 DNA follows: TGTGCCACCAGCAGAGATCCCATCCGGGACAGGAGCACAGATACGCAGTATTTT. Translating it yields CATSRDPIRDRSTDTQYF. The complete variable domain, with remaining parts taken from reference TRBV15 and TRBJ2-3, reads DAMVIQNPRYQVTQFGKPVTLSCSQTLNHNVMYWYQQKSSQAPKLLFHYYDKDFNNEADTPDNFQSRRPNTSFCFLDIRSPGLGDTAMYLCATSRDPIRDRSTDTQYFGPGTRLTVL.

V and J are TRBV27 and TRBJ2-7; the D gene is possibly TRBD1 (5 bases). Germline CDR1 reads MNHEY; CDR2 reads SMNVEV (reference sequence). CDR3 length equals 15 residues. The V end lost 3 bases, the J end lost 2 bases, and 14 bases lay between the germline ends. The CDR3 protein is CASSLGRTGAYEQYF. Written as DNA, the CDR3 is TGTGCCAGCAGTTTGGGTCGAACAGGAGCCTACGAGCAGTACTTC.

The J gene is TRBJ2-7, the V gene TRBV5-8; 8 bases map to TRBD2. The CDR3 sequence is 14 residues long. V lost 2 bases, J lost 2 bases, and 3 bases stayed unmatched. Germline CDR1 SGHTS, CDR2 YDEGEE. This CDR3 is CASSLAGETYEQYF. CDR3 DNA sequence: TGTGCCAGCAGCTTAGCGGGAGAGACCTACGAGCAGTACTTC.

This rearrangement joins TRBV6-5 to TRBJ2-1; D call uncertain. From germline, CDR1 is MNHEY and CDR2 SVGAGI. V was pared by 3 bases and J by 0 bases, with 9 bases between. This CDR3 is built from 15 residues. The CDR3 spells CASSYGVGSYNEQFF. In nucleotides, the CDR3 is TGTGCCAGCAGTTATGGGGTAGGCTCCTACAATGAGCAGTTCTTC.